One and the same sample provided the 18 T cell receptor beta chains below, sequenced in a study of CD4 T cells in relation to SARS-CoV-2 and coronaviruses. Data came from immunoSEQ multiplex PCR; TCRdb stores just in-frame clones and leaves some out. The table records 18,000 or so clones, around three quarters of them present only once. Unexposed donor CD4+ T cells date from 2011-2018, before the COVID-19 pandemic. The cells were cultured for about ten days before CD4+ T cells were isolated. No antigens are known for them. Sequencing used CD4+ T cells from PBMCs, cultured in vitro. These TCRs come from a human donor in good health.

The V gene is TRBV14, the J gene TRBJ1-2; the match to TRBD1 covers 8 bases. The CDR3 has 17 residues. After removal of 4 bases from V and 0 bases from J, the junction contained 10 bases not matched to a gene. The V gene's germline CDR1 is SGHDN and CDR2 FVKESK. The CDR3 nucleotides read TGTGCCAGCAGCCCAGGACAGGGCTTTGAAGCTAACTATGGCTACACCTTC. Residues: CASSPGQGFEANYGYTF.

The J gene is TRBJ1-5, the V gene TRBV27; the D is unclear. The germline CDR1 and CDR2 sequences are MNHEY and SMNVEV (reference sequence). V was cut by 3 bases and J by 0 bases, with 21 bases left in between. The CDR3 is made up of 19 amino acids. The CDR3 DNA reads as TGTGCCAGCAGTTTTCCCGACGGACCGCTCGAATATAGCAATCAGCCCCAGCATTTT. This sequence encodes CASSFPDGPLEYSNQPQHF.

The V gene is TRBV9, the J gene TRBJ2-1, with 10 bases lining up with TRBD2. This CDR3 has 14 amino acids. Unmatched junction bases numbered 3, after V lost 3 bases and J lost 6 bases. From germline, CDR1 is SGDLS and CDR2 YYNGEE. The chain's CDR3 is CASSGGLAVNEQFF. The CDR3 bases are TGTGCCAGCAGCGGAGGACTAGCGGTCAATGAGCAGTTCTTC.

This sequence joins TRBV19 and TRBJ2-7; D might be TRBD1 (6 bases). V was pared by 3 bases and J by 3 bases, with 12 bases between. The V gene's germline CDR1 is LNHDA and CDR2 SQIVND (reference sequence). The CDR3 has 14 residues. DNA of the CDR3: TGTGCCAGTAGTATGCCCGGACAGATCTACGAGCAGTACTTC. Encoded protein: CASSMPGQIYEQYF.

The chain uses TRBV15 and TRBJ2-7; 10 nucleotides match TRBD2. Germline V gene data show CDR1 as LNHNV and CDR2 as YYDKDF (reference sequence). The CDR3 covers 18 residues. V lost 5 bases and J lost 0; bases outside the gene matches: 13. The CDR3 bases are TGTGCCACCAGCTGGAGACCACTTCGGACTAGCGGCTCCTACGAGCAGTACTTC. Protein sequence: CATSWRPLRTSGSYEQYF.

The rearrangement uses TRBV5-8 and TRBJ2-5, with D possibly being TRBD1 (8 bases). Germline V gene lookup returns CDR1 SGHTS and CDR2 YDEGEE. V was pared by 5 bases and J by 5 bases, with 16 bases between. The CDR3 is 14 residues long. The CDR3 region is CASRDREGSETQYF. CDR3 nucleotides: TGTGCCAGCAGGGACAGGGAGGGTTCGGAGACCCAGTACTTC.

The chain recombines TRBV5-4 with TRBJ2-2, with D perhaps matching TRBD2 (6 bases). CDR3 length: 15 residues. Looked up from germline, CDR1 is SGHNT and CDR2 is YYREEE (reference sequence). V was cut by 0 bases and J by 1 base, with 7 bases left in between. CDR3 sequence (DNA): TGTGCCAGCAGCTTGGTAGCGGTGAACACCGGGGAGCTGTTTTTT. Translating gives CASSLVAVNTGELFF.

V gene TRBV19 combines with J gene TRBJ1-1, with D perhaps matching TRBD1 (6 bases). The CDR3 runs to 13 residues. Germline CDR1 reads LNHDA; CDR2 reads SQIVND (reference sequence). The ends were cut back, 7 bases at V and 4 bases at J, with 13 bases in the middle. CDR3 sequence: CASTQGPGTEAFF. CDR3 sequence (DNA): TGTGCCAGTACCCAGGGGCCAGGCACTGAAGCTTTCTTT.

The CDR3 loop is CASSSQGRRAYEQYF. Here the CDR3 DNA reads TGTGCCAGCAGTTCCCAGGGGCGGAGGGCCTACGAGCAGTACTTC. The chain has TRBV28 and TRBJ2-7; D possibly uses TRBD1 or TRBD2 (6 bases each). Trimming left V 4 bases short and J 2 bases short, with 15 bases between. CDR3 size: 15 residues. Germline CDR1 reads MDHEN; CDR2 reads SYDVKM.

The chain employs TRBV19 and TRBJ2-2; perhaps TRBD1 as D (6 bases). Trimming stripped 5 bases from V and 6 bases from J, with 16 bases between. Germline-derived CDR1 and CDR2 are LNHDA and SQIVND (reference sequence). This CDR3 contains 15 residues. DNA for the CDR3: TGTGCCAGTAGTCCTCGACAGGCCAGGGCCGGGGAGCTGTTTTTT. Its translation: CASSPRQARAGELFF.

Only a few counts were recorded for this clone. V is TRBV24-1 and J is TRBJ2-2; 7 bases are shared with TRBD2. Germline loops: CDR1 KGHDR, CDR2 SFDVKD. J was trimmed by 6 bases and V by 5 bases; bases with no gene match: 5. The CDR3 loop spans 14 amino acids. The CDR3 sequence: CATSVAGDPGELFF. The DNA for the CDR3 is TGTGCCACCAGTGTGGCGGGAGACCCCGGGGAGCTGTTTTTT.

This clone appeared once. The chain carries TRBV6-5 and TRBJ1-1; D gene ambiguous. Germline lookup yields CDR1 MNHEY and CDR2 SVGAGI. CDR3 length: 15 amino acids. V was shortened by 6 bases and J by 2 bases, with 16 bases between the two germline ends. CDR3 amino acids: CASSPVTNRNTEAFF. For the CDR3, the DNA is TGTGCCAGCAGCCCCGTCACTAACAGAAACACTGAAGCTTTCTTT.

CDR3 in amino acids: CASSISQAYNEQFF. CDR3 sequence (DNA): TGTGCCAGTAGTATATCCCAGGCTTACAATGAGCAGTTCTTC. The chain employs TRBV19 and TRBJ2-1; D ambiguous. The V end was cut by 2 bases, the J end by 4 bases, with 9 bases between. The CDR3 extends over 14 amino acids. CDR1 and CDR2 from the germline V gene are LNHDA and SQIVND (reference sequence).

The chain recombines TRBV5-1 with TRBJ2-5; 8 bases line up with TRBD1. CDR3 length: 16 residues. J lost 4 bases, V lost 0 bases, and 8 bases had no gene match. CDR1 SGHRS and CDR2 YFSETQ come from the germline V gene. The CDR3 DNA follows: TGCGCCAGCAGCTTGGCCGTCAGGGGGCAGGGAGAGACCCAGTACTTC. This gives the protein CASSLAVRGQGETQYF.

The chain uses TRBV18 and TRBJ1-1; D unresolved. CDR1 KGHSH and CDR2 LQKENI come from the germline V gene. This CDR3 is 14 amino acids long. The V and J ends lost 1 base and 2 bases respectively, with 8 bases between them. The CDR3 region has the DNA TGTGCCAGCTCACCACGTTTAGAAAACACTGAAGCTTTCTTT. This sequence encodes CASSPRLENTEAFF.

V is TRBV6-5 and J is TRBJ2-7; TRBD1 matches at 9 bases. The J segment lost 2 bases and the V segment lost 0 bases, leaving 2 bases of the junction unmatched. Germline assignment: CDR1 MNHEY and CDR2 SVGAGI. This CDR3 is built from 15 residues. The CDR3 DNA sequence: TGTGCCAGCAGTTACTCCGGGACAGGGACCTACGAGCAGTACTTC. Amino acid sequence: CASSYSGTGTYEQYF.

CDR3 DNA: TGTGCCAGCAGCGCTAGCGGGGAGAACAATGAGCAGTTCTTC. Encoded protein: CASSASGENNEQFF. This chain links TRBV9 with TRBJ2-1; 9 bases are shared with TRBD2. The germline CDR1 and CDR2 sequences are SGDLS and YYNGEE. This CDR3 has 14 amino acids. The junction had 3 bases not matched to a gene; V was cut back by 3 bases and J by 5 bases.

This clone was observed a handful of times. This chain joins TRBV9 and TRBJ2-3, with unresolved D. Germline V gene data show CDR1 as SGDLS and CDR2 as YYNGEE. The CDR3 consists of 12 residues. The ends were cut back, 0 bases at V and 5 bases at J, with 4 bases in the middle. CDR3 coding DNA: TGTGCCAGCAGCGTAGGTATAGATACGCAGTATTTT. Translation: CASSVGIDTQYF.